Listed below are T cell receptor beta chains from one sample, sequenced in a study of T cells in Graves' hyperthyroidism and ophthalmopathy. From the multiplex PCR reads, TCRdb called clonotypes with MiXCR, one entry per CDR3 protein. The repertoire has hundreds of thousands of distinct CDR3 sequences, under 15% of them found once; the top ten carry around 4%. The sequenced material came from blood. These receptors came from a woman in her forties with Graves' ophthalmopathy. Each CDR3 is given with its conserved first and last residue. A D gene is named only where the DNA matches it firmly. Size is omitted from some rows. Given values are once, few, many or a class for expanded clones.

TGTGCCAGTTTGAACAGGGTTCGCACCGGGGAGCTGTTTTTT CASLNRVRTGELFF TRBV2 NA TRBJ2-2 NA
TGTGCCAGCAGCTTAAACCCCTCCTACGAGCAGTACTTC CASSLNPSYEQYF TRBV7-2 NA TRBJ2-7 many
TGTGCCAGCAGCCAAGATGTGGGGGACTATGGCTACACCTTC CASSQDVGDYGYTF TRBV4-2 NA TRBJ1-2 few
TGTGCCAGCAGTTACTCGGTCGGCGGGAGCTCCTACGAGCAGTACTTC CASSYSVGGSSYEQYF TRBV6-2/TRBV6-3 TRBD2 TRBJ2-7 NA
TGTGCCAGCAATTATGCTGGGGCAGATAAAAACATTCAGTACTTC CASNYAGADKNIQYF TRBV6-2/TRBV6-3 NA TRBJ2-4 few
TGTGCCATCAGTGACGAGGGATCTACTAATGAGCAGTTCTTC CAISDEGSTNEQFF TRBV10-3 NA TRBJ2-1 many
TGTGCCAGCAGTTCAATGGGAGAAGAAGCTTTCTTT CASSSMGEEAFF TRBV6-5 NA TRBJ1-1 many
TGTGCCAGCAGCTCCCCATTCGGGACGGGCGAGACCCAGTACTTC CASSSPFGTGETQYF TRBV11-2 NA TRBJ2-5 many
TGTGCCAGCAGTAAGGTCGGGGGACCCGGGGAGCTGTTTTTT CASSKVGGPGELFF TRBV14 NA TRBJ2-2 NA
TGTGCCAGCAGCTTAGCGACAGAAATCTCGAGCGGCTACACCTTC CASSLATEISSGYTF TRBV11-1 NA TRBJ1-2 many
TGTGCCAGCATGCTCGGGTTACAAGAGACCCAGTACTTC CASMLGLQETQYF TRBV2 NA TRBJ2-5 NA
TGTGCCAGCGGTACAGTGAACACCGGGGAGCTGTTTTTT CASGTVNTGELFF TRBV6-1 NA TRBJ2-2 NA
TGTGCCAGCGGGGATGGGGGAACCGAGCAGTACTTC CASGDGGTEQYF TRBV2 NA TRBJ2-7 many
TGCAGTGCACCATTGACTAGCGGGGGCTCGCGGACCCAGTACTTC CSAPLTSGGSRTQYF TRBV20-1 TRBD2 TRBJ2-5 few
TGTGCCAGCAGAACTTCCGGGACACGGAATCAGCCCCAGCATTTT CASRTSGTRNQPQHF TRBV6-1 NA TRBJ1-5 NA
TGCAGCACTTACGACAGGACTAACTATGGCTACACCTTC CSTYDRTNYGYTF TRBV29-1 NA TRBJ1-2 NA
TGCAGTGCTAGAGTAGCAACCTCGAACACCGGGGAGCTGTTTTTT CSARVATSNTGELFF TRBV20-1 NA TRBJ2-2 NA
TGCAGTGCGGGGAGAGGGAAGGGAGAGACCCAGTACTTC CSAGRGKGETQYF TRBV20-1 NA TRBJ2-5 many
TGTGCCTGGACCCTAGGACTAGCGGGATTTGGCGAGCAGTACTTC CAWTLGLAGFGEQYF TRBV30 TRBD2 TRBJ2-7 many
TGTGCCAGCAGCTTGGGCCCCCAGGGACAGGGCTCCTATGGCTACACCTTC CASSLGPQGQGSYGYTF TRBV5-5 TRBD1 TRBJ1-2 many
TGTGCCAGCAGTTCCCTGGCGCGGGGGGTAGGAGAGACCCAGTACTTC CASSSLARGVGETQYF TRBV28 TRBD2 TRBJ2-5 many
TGTGCCAGCAGCTTAGCAGGGGACTATGGCTACGCCTTC CASSLAGDYGYAF TRBV7-2 NA TRBJ1-2 NA
TGTGCCAGCAGCGCTACGGGACTAGCGGGAGGTGAGCAGTACTTC CASSATGLAGGEQYF TRBV2 TRBD2 TRBJ2-7 once
TGTGCCAGCAGTGAAGCGAAAGCTTTCTTT CASSEAKAFF TRBV2 NA TRBJ1-1 many
TGCACCTACGCGGGTGGCTACACCTTC CTYAGGYTF TRBV20-1 NA TRBJ1-2 many
TGTGCCAGCAGAGATAGCGGACCTGGGTACGAGCAGTACTTC CASRDSGPGYEQYF TRBV2 NA TRBJ2-7 many
TGTGCCATCAGTGGAACTATCTCCTACGAGCAGTACTTC CAISGTISYEQYF TRBV10-3 NA TRBJ2-7 many
TGCAGTGCGACGACGGCGGGGAACTATGGCTACACCTTC CSATTAGNYGYTF TRBV20-1 NA TRBJ1-2 many